The next 31 T cell receptor beta chains were all read from a single sample in a study of regulatory T cells in long-lasting Graves disease. For TCR beta, libraries came from iRepertoire HTBI primers and Arm-PCR of CDR3 regions. One entry per CDR3 protein, called by TCRdb with MiXCR from the multiplex PCR reads. This table has 300,000 to 400,000 distinct CDR3 sequences, over 15% appearing once. Specified time point: newly diagnosed GD, antithyroid drugs for less than 3 months. PBMC RNA was the source of the TCR library. Sequencing was performed on peripheral blood mononuclear cells (PBMCs), taken at new diagnosis, from a patient treated with antithyroid drugs. All receptors come from a female donor with Graves disease.

The table lists this clonotype with many counts. This rearrangement joins TRBV24-1 to TRBJ2-3; tentative D call: TRBD2 (5 bases). V was shortened by 3 bases and J by 2 bases, with 11 bases between the two germline ends. There are 15 residues in the CDR3. Germline-derived CDR1 and CDR2 are KGHDR and SFDVKD. The CDR3 loop is CATSDADGLTDTQYF. The CDR3 region has the DNA TGTGCCACCAGTGATGCCGACGGACTCACAGATACGCAGTATTTT.

V usage is TRBV5-8 and J usage is TRBJ2-1; D uncertain. V was cut by 4 bases and J by 3 bases, with 14 bases left in between. The CDR3 totals 15 residues. CDR1 SGHTS and CDR2 YDEGEE come from the germline V gene. CDR3 DNA sequence: TGTGCCAGCAGCACCACCGACGCCTACTACAATGAGCAGTTCTTC. Translating gives CASSTTDAYYNEQFF.

The J gene is TRBJ1-1, the V gene TRBV7-2, with D tentatively TRBD1 (6 bases). Germline V gene data show CDR1 as SGHTA and CDR2 as FQGNSA. This CDR3 region has 14 residues. Trimming shortened V by 6 bases and J by 1 base, and 12 bases separated the two germline ends. CDR3 sequence (DNA): TGTGCCAGCAGACCGTCGGGACAGAACACTGAAGCTTTCTTT. It is translated as CASRPSGQNTEAFF.

J is TRBJ1-5 and V is TRBV6-1; possible D gene TRBD1, 6 bases. In germline, CDR1 is MNHNS, CDR2 SASEGT. This CDR3 is 13 amino acids long. V lost 7 bases and J lost 7, with 14 bases in between. The CDR3 reads CASNRGREQPQHF. In nucleotides, the CDR3 is TGTGCCAGCAATAGGGGGAGAGAACAGCCCCAGCATTTT.

The rearrangement joins TRBV20-1 to TRBJ2-1; D gene unclear. The V and J ends lost 3 bases and 6 bases respectively, with 9 bases between them. This CDR3 is 12 amino acids long. From germline, CDR1 is DFQATT and CDR2 SNEGSKA (reference sequence). This CDR3 is CSASLVGNEQFF. The CDR3 bases are TGCAGTGCTAGTTTGGTGGGCAATGAGCAGTTCTTC.

This clonotype was recorded at least ten times. At one boundary the junction diverges from the germline segment, which might be a read error. This rearrangement joins TRBV7-8 to TRBJ2-3, with unresolved D. From germline, CDR1 is SGHVS and CDR2 FQNEAQ. The CDR3 is 13 residues long. The CDR3 here is CASSLSQLDTRYF. The CDR3 region has the DNA TGTGCCAGCAGCTTAAGTCAACTGGATACGCGGTATTTT.

Concerning this clonotype itself: Just one base apart from a much larger clone, this may be a read error. This chain links TRBV19 with TRBJ1-5; 7 bases match TRBD1. CDR1 and CDR2 (germline): LNHDA, SQIVND (reference sequence). The CDR3 length is 15 residues. The CDR3 spells CVSSENRGGNQPQHF. The CDR3 nucleotides are TGTGTCAGTAGTGAAAACAGGGGTGGCAATCAGCCCCAGCATTTT.

The sample holds many counts of this clonotype. The chain has TRBV7-6 and TRBJ2-7; unclear D gene. Per the germline V gene, CDR1 is SGHVS and CDR2 is FNYEAQ. V was clipped by 5 bases and J by 2 bases, with 10 bases between them. The CDR3 has 13 amino acids. The CDR3 here is CASSASSAYEQYF. CDR3 nucleotide sequence: TGTGCCAGCAGCGCCAGTTCGGCCTACGAGCAGTACTTC.

This clonotype was seen repeatedly, ten times or more. This chain connects TRBV28 to TRBJ2-7; 14 bases map to TRBD2. With 5 bases clipped from V and 13 bases from J, the junction kept 10 bases outside the gene matches. This CDR3 has 14 amino acids. Germline V CDR1 and CDR2: MDHEN, SYDVKM. The CDR3 reads CASSPGTSGRRRYF. Here the CDR3 DNA reads TGTGCCAGCAGTCCAGGGACTAGCGGGAGAAGGAGATACTTC.

The chain couples TRBV20-1 to TRBJ2-7, with 13 positions matching TRBD2. Germline values: CDR1 DFQATT, CDR2 SNEGSKA (reference sequence). The CDR3 runs to 17 residues. The V gene end was trimmed by 3 bases and the J gene end by 0 bases; junction bases not matched to a gene: 8. CDR3 in amino acids: CSARELAGGRSSYEQYF. The CDR3 DNA sequence: TGCAGTGCTAGGGAACTAGCGGGAGGGCGGAGCTCCTACGAGCAGTACTTC.

This clonotype has ten or more counts. The chain uses TRBV12-3 or TRBV12-4 and TRBJ2-1; TRBD1 might be the D (6 bases). This CDR3 comprises 16 residues. Trimming shortened V by 6 bases and J by 8 bases, and 23 bases separated the two germline ends. The CDR3 sequence is CASRSLGGGGSDEQFF. CDR3 DNA: TGTGCCAGCAGGAGCTTAGGGGGTGGTGGGAGCGATGAGCAGTTCTTC.

The gene calls are TRBV2 and TRBJ2-5; 13 bases match TRBD2. The CDR3 loop spans 17 amino acids. V trimming: 2 bases; J trimming: 5 bases; junction bases outside the gene matches: 8. The germline gives CDR1 SNHLY, CDR2 FYNNEI. The CDR3 DNA sequence: TGTGCCAGCAGTGAACAGGGGACTAGCGGGAACACGGAGACCCAGTACTTC. Encoded protein: CASSEQGTSGNTETQYF.

At least ten counts were recorded for this clonotype. The genes are TRBV13 and TRBJ2-3, with a weak D call TRBD2 (6 bases). The CDR3 contains 14 residues. CDR1 is PRHDT, CDR2 FYEKMQ, per germline (reference sequence). Trimming shortened V by 4 bases and J by 5 bases, and 13 bases separated the two germline ends. The CDR3 here is CASSWPSEGDTQYF. The CDR3 bases are TGTGCCAGCAGCTGGCCGTCGGAGGGAGATACGCAGTATTTT. Complete variable domain (other parts from reference TRBV13 and TRBJ2-3): AAGVIQSPRHLIKEKRETATLKCYPIPRHDTVYWYQQGPGQDPQFLISFYEKMQSDKGSIPDRFSAQQFSDYHSELNMSSLELGDSALYFCASSWPSEGDTQYFGPGTRLTVL.

This clonotype was picked up many times. The gene calls are TRBV19 and TRBJ2-7; 8 bases align to TRBD1. The V gene's germline CDR1 is LNHDA and CDR2 SQIVND (reference sequence). This CDR3 region has 15 residues. Trimming cost V 4 bases and J 3 bases; bases outside gene matches: 8. The CDR3 region is CASSTPGTGVYEQYF. The CDR3 coding sequence is TGTGCCAGTAGTACCCCCGGGACAGGAGTCTACGAGCAGTACTTC.

This clonotype was recorded many times. This chain connects TRBV10-2 to TRBJ2-7, with D possibly TRBD1 on 5 matching bases. The CDR3 is 13 residues long. Trimming removed 7 bases at V and 3 bases at J, with 13 bases between. Germline V CDR1 and CDR2: WSHSY, SAAADI. The CDR3 here is CASKFQGFYEQYF. CDR3 sequence (DNA): TGCGCCAGCAAGTTTCAGGGCTTCTACGAGCAGTACTTC.

This clonotype was counted many times. The chain has TRBV9 and TRBJ1-1; maybe TRBD1 (5 bases). CDR1 is SGDLS and CDR2 is YYNGEE in the germline V gene. Between the trimmed V and J ends, which lost 3 bases and 0 bases, there was a span of 9 bases. The CDR3 loop spans 14 amino acids. The CDR3 region is CASSGGGVNTEAFF. The CDR3 DNA reads TGTGCCAGCAGCGGGGGAGGGGTGAACACTGAAGCTTTCTTT.

This clonotype occurred once. The genes are TRBV7-9 and TRBJ1-4; 9 nucleotides align to TRBD1. The germline CDR1 and CDR2 sequences are SEHNR and FQNEAQ (reference sequence). J lost 7 bases, V lost 5 bases, and 17 bases had no gene match. The CDR3 is 18 residues long. Written as DNA, the CDR3 is TGTGCCAGCAGCGGTCCGGGACAGGGTGTTTCCCCAATTGAAAAACTGTTTTTT. Translation: CASSGPGQGVSPIEKLFF.

This clonotype has ten or more counts. The J gene is TRBJ2-2, the V gene TRBV9; D might be TRBD2 (6 bases). Germline assignment: CDR1 SGDLS and CDR2 YYNGEE. This CDR3 is 14 amino acids long. The V end was cut by 4 bases, the J end by 8 bases, with 15 bases between. The CDR3 sequence is CASSLPKRGGELFF. CDR3 sequence (DNA): TGTGCCAGCAGCTTACCTAAACGGGGGGGGGAGCTGTTTTTT.

This clonotype appeared a few times. The chain is built from TRBV6-1 and TRBJ2-2; D possibly corresponds to TRBD1 (6 bases). The CDR3 totals 13 residues. CDR1 MNHNS and CDR2 SASEGT come from the germline V gene. Trimming shortened V by 6 bases and J by 5 bases, and 10 bases separated the two germline ends. CDR3 in amino acids: CASRKTGTGELFF. CDR3 DNA: TGTGCCAGCAGGAAAACAGGGACCGGGGAGCTGTTTTTT.

V is TRBV6-4 and J is TRBJ1-1, with unresolved D. The V end was cut by 4 bases, the J end by 7 bases, with 13 bases between. This CDR3 is 13 amino acids long. The germline gives CDR1 MRHNA, CDR2 SNTAGT. The CDR3 spells CASSGRVGSEAFF. CDR3 nucleotide sequence: TGTGCCAGCAGTGGAAGGGTAGGTAGTGAAGCTTTCTTT.

This clonotype was seen many times. V and J are TRBV19 and TRBJ2-1; 9 bases are shared with TRBD1. The CDR3 covers 15 residues. Germline values: CDR1 LNHDA, CDR2 SQIVND (reference sequence). V gave up 7 bases and J gave up 10 bases; unmatched junction bases: 14. This chain's CDR3 is CASNFRTGEFNEQFF. Here the CDR3 DNA reads TGTGCCAGTAATTTCAGGACAGGGGAATTCAACGAGCAGTTCTTC.

The rearrangement links TRBV19 to TRBJ2-1; 8 nucleotides match TRBD2. J was trimmed by 9 bases and V by 4 bases; bases with no gene match: 8. Per germline, CDR1 LNHDA and CDR2 SQIVND (reference sequence). The length of the CDR3 is 14 residues. The CDR3 loop reads CASSRAGTRFEQFF. The CDR3 DNA is TGTGCCAGTAGTAGAGCCGGGACTAGATTTGAGCAGTTCTTC.

This clonotype was observed at least ten times. The V call is TRBV12-3 or TRBV12-4, the J call TRBJ2-5, with TRBD1 matching 8 bases. The trim removed 3 bases at V and 5 bases at J, leaving 11 bases unmatched. The CDR3 consists of 16 residues. This CDR3 is CASSFFTQTGAETQYF. The CDR3 bases are TGTGCCAGCAGTTTTTTCACCCAGACAGGGGCCGAGACCCAGTACTTC.

The chain couples TRBV6-2 or TRBV6-3 to TRBJ2-6, with a weak D call TRBD1 (5 bases). V lost 5 bases and J 0 bases, leaving 20 bases between the germline ends. The germline CDR1 and CDR2 sequences are MNHEY and SVGEGT. The CDR3 has 19 amino acids. Here the CDR3 reads CASSPVGYGAISGANVLTF. CDR3 in DNA: TGTGCCAGCAGTCCGGTGGGTTATGGGGCCATCTCTGGGGCCAACGTCCTGACTTTC.

About this clonotype: Since a far larger clone is one base different, this is likely a read error. The CDR3 carries no conserved terminal phenylalanine or tryptophan, so it likely arises from a read error. This chain connects TRBV11-2 to TRBJ2-5; D possibly uses TRBD1 or TRBD2 (6 bases each). Germline V CDR1 and CDR2: SGHAT, FQNNGV. The V end was cut by 6 bases, the J end by 10 bases, with 15 bases between. This CDR3 is built from 12 residues. CDR3 DNA: TGTGCCAGCAGTGAAAAGGGGGGAGTCCAGTACCTC. Encoded protein: CASSEKGGVQYL.

As regards this clonotype: This may come from a read error, since a much larger clone is one base off. The missing conserved phenylalanine or tryptophan at the end of this CDR3 makes a read error likely. The chain has TRBV20-1 and TRBJ2-7; 7 bases match TRBD1. The CDR3 consists of 12 residues. The V and J ends lost 5 bases and 2 bases, in that order; junction bases with no gene match: 3. Germline values: CDR1 DFQATT, CDR2 SNEGSKA (reference sequence). The CDR3 here is CSAGDRPYEQYS. CDR3 sequence (DNA): TGCAGTGCTGGGGACAGACCCTACGAGCAGTACTCC.

There are many counts of this clonotype. The genes are TRBV10-2 and TRBJ1-2; the D is unclear. Germline values: CDR1 WSHSY, CDR2 SAAADI. This CDR3 comprises 12 residues. The ends were cut back, 3 bases at V and 7 bases at J, with 9 bases in the middle. The CDR3 region has the DNA TGCGCCAGCAGTGACGGGATGGGTGGCTACACCTTC. Its translation is CASSDGMGGYTF.

This clonotype was counted at least ten times. The rearrangement joins TRBV5-8 to TRBJ2-3; a possible D gene is TRBD2 (6 bases). The CDR3 sequence is 16 residues long. The V gene's germline CDR1 is SGHTS and CDR2 YDEGEE. V was pared by 0 bases and J by 1 base, with 12 bases between. In DNA, the CDR3 is TGTGCCAGCAGCTTGGGGGGACTCTCTGGCACAGATACGCAGTATTTT. Its translation is CASSLGGLSGTDTQYF.

This clonotype occurred many times. V gene TRBV7-9 combines with J gene TRBJ2-7; D remains ambiguous. Between the trimmed V and J ends, which lost 5 bases and 0 bases, there was a span of 8 bases. The CDR3 has 13 residues. Per germline, CDR1 SEHNR and CDR2 FQNEAQ (reference sequence). The CDR3 sequence is CASSHPDSYEQYF. CDR3 DNA: TGTGCCAGCAGCCATCCGGACTCCTACGAGCAGTACTTC. The whole variable domain, remainder taken from reference TRBV7-9 and TRBJ2-7, is DTGVSQNPRHKITKRGQNVTFRCDPISEHNRLYWYRQTLGQGPEFLTYFQNEAQLEKSRLLSDRFSAERPKGSFSTLEIQRTEQGDSAMYLCASSHPDSYEQYFGPGTRLTVT.

V usage is TRBV4-1 and J usage is TRBJ2-7, with 9 nucleotides matching TRBD1. CDR1 and CDR2 (germline): MGHRA, YSYEKL. V lost 1 base, J lost 6 bases, and 10 bases stayed unmatched. This CDR3 has 16 residues. The CDR3 region has the DNA TGCGCCAGCAGCCAAGGGGGGACAGGGAGTACCCTCGAGCAGTACTTC. It is translated as CASSQGGTGSTLEQYF.

This clonotype has a count of ten or more. The genes are TRBV6-1 and TRBJ1-2; the D is unclear. Germline V gene sequence: CDR1 MNHNS, CDR2 SASEGT. The V end lost 2 bases, the J end lost 4 bases, and 11 bases lay between the germline ends. The CDR3 totals 14 residues. The DNA of the CDR3 is TGTGCCAGCAGTGAAATAGGAGGTGTCTATGGCTACACCTTC. As protein: CASSEIGGVYGYTF.